This T cell receptor (beta chain) was sequenced in a study of blood T cell repertoires in COVID-19. Study details: COVID-19 samples collected from the United States, Italy and Spain covered acute and convalescent phases. The cDNA or gDNA used as material had been derived from T cells, B-cell-depleted T cells, or PBMCs.

Source study methods: Amplification of reference gene primers provided the estimated nucleated cell counts. The protocol was immunoSEQ multiplex PCR, while the TCRdb copy is restricted to in-frame clones and leaves out a portion. V, J and clone size derive from that table, while D and trimming were established from the DNA sequence. The sample holds about 190,000 clones, 79% seen once. V was clipped by 4 bases and J by 2 bases; unmatched bases: 5. Germline CDR1 and CDR2: SGHNT and YENEEA. The CDR3 loop spans 15 amino acids. This chain links TRBV11-3 with TRBJ2-1; 7 nucleotides agree with TRBD2. This clonotype was obtained from a man between 60 and 75 years old with active or convalescent COVID-19. Sequenced material: peripheral blood. CDR3 sequence reads: CASSSRESPYNEQFF. CDR3 nucleotides: TGTGCCAGCAGCTCGCGGGAGTCACCCTACAATGAGCAGTTCTTC.